A single sample is the source of the 29 T cell receptor beta chains below, sequenced in a study of STAT3 mutations in large granular lymphocyte leukemia. Points from the study as a whole: At least one immunodominant TCR beta clonotype appeared in every T-cell large granular lymphocyte leukemia patient.

Clones were read by immunoSEQ multiplex PCR, and TCRdb kept only the in-frame ones, dropping some. The sample includes several thousand clones, around 74% of them seen just once. Antigen specificity for these receptors is unknown. Sequenced input: peripheral blood mononuclear cells. Receptors were obtained from a woman aged 40 to 50 with T-cell large granular lymphocyte leukemia. Some clones in this sample may be carry-over from other donors' samples.

This clone has a handful of counts. V gene TRBV5-1 combines with J gene TRBJ1-1; 7 nucleotides match TRBD1. J gave up 4 bases and V 3 bases, and 6 bases lay outside the gene matches. This CDR3 is 14 amino acids long. Germline CDR1 SGHRS, CDR2 YFSETQ. CDR3 sequence reads: CASSYRPGGTEAFF. DNA of the CDR3: TGCGCCAGCAGCTACCGACCAGGGGGCACTGAAGCTTTCTTT.

The gene calls are TRBV4-1 and TRBJ1-2; D is ambiguous. The V end lost 3 bases, the J end lost 4 bases, and 15 bases lay between the germline ends. This CDR3 region has 15 residues. In germline, CDR1 is MGHRA, CDR2 YSYEKL. CDR3 residues: CASSHPMLGIYGYTF. Written as DNA, the CDR3 is TGCGCCAGCAGCCATCCCATGTTGGGGATCTATGGCTACACCTTC.

This chain uses TRBV7-9 with TRBJ2-5; unclear D gene. The CDR3 is 15 amino acids. V lost 2 bases, J lost 5 bases, and 15 bases lay in between. The V gene's germline CDR1 is SEHNR and CDR2 FQNEAQ (reference sequence). CDR3 in amino acids: CASSLFLRVAETQYF. CDR3 nucleotides: TGTGCCAGCAGCTTATTTCTCCGGGTGGCGGAGACCCAGTACTTC.

The chain uses TRBV7-9 and TRBJ1-6, with 9 bases fitting TRBD1. The V segment lost 4 bases and the J segment 8 bases; nucleotides outside the gene matches: 9. Germline V CDR1 and CDR2: SEHNR, FQNEAQ (reference sequence). CDR3 length: 16 residues. CDR3 DNA: TGTGCCAGCAGCTCACGGACAGGGGAAGTTGATTCACCCCTCCACTTT. Protein: CASSSRTGEVDSPLHF.

This clone was observed a handful of times. V gene TRBV4-2 combines with J gene TRBJ1-5, with D possibly being TRBD1 (6 bases). The V gene lost 1 base and the J gene lost 8 bases, with 15 bases spanning the gap. Germline V CDR1 and CDR2: LGHNA, YNFKEQ. The CDR3 extends over 15 amino acids. The CDR3 loop reads CASSQVSGGREPQHF. The DNA for the CDR3 is TGTGCCAGCAGCCAAGTATCGGGGGGCAGGGAGCCCCAGCATTTT.

V gene TRBV5-1 combines with J gene TRBJ2-7, with 7 nucleotides matching TRBD1. The CDR3 loop spans 13 amino acids. CDR1 SGHRS and CDR2 YFSETQ come from the germline V gene. After removal of 2 bases from V and 6 bases from J, the junction contained 5 bases not matched to a gene. The DNA of the CDR3 is TGCGCCAGCAGCTTCACAGGGGTGGGCGAGCAGTACTTC. Its protein product is CASSFTGVGEQYF.

The rearrangement joins TRBV18 to TRBJ2-7; the match to TRBD1 covers 9 bases. Unmatched junction bases numbered 7, after V lost 3 bases and J lost 4 bases. This CDR3 spans 15 amino acids. Germline assignment: CDR1 KGHSH and CDR2 LQKENI. The CDR3: CASSPPTGTGYEQYF. The CDR3 nucleotides read TGTGCCAGCTCACCCCCGACCGGGACAGGGTACGAGCAGTACTTC.

V is TRBV18 and J is TRBJ2-2; 8 positions match TRBD1. CDR3 length: 16 residues. The V gene's germline CDR1 is KGHSH and CDR2 LQKENI. The V gene end was trimmed by 3 bases and the J gene end by 6 bases; junction bases not matched to a gene: 9. CDR3 sequence (DNA): TGTGCCAGCTCACCTCCGTCGACAGGGGTAGCCGGGGAGCTGTTTTTT. Amino acids: CASSPPSTGVAGELFF.

The rearrangement joins TRBV27 to TRBJ2-7; D may correspond to TRBD1 or TRBD2 (5 bases each). This CDR3 comprises 14 residues. V was cut by 0 bases and J by 4 bases, with 10 bases left in between. Germline loops: CDR1 MNHEY, CDR2 SMNVEV (reference sequence). CDR3 protein: CASSLSTGTYEQYF. In nucleotides, the CDR3 is TGTGCCAGCAGTTTATCGACGGGGACGTACGAGCAGTACTTC.

J is TRBJ2-7 and V is TRBV30; 8 positions agree with TRBD1. This CDR3 comprises 12 residues. Trimming at V came to 2 bases and at J to 4 bases, leaving 1 base not matched to a gene. In germline, CDR1 is GTSNPN, CDR2 SVGIG (reference sequence). The CDR3 reads CAWSRQGYEQYF. CDR3 DNA: TGTGCCTGGAGTCGACAGGGGTACGAGCAGTACTTC.

The chain links TRBV5-1 to TRBJ2-7, with TRBD1 matching over 7 bases. The CDR3 covers 14 residues. Germline assignment: CDR1 SGHRS and CDR2 YFSETQ. Germline trimming cut 4 bases from V and 2 bases from J; bases unmatched to any gene: 6. Written as DNA, the CDR3 is TGCGCCAGCAGCGCTACAGGGGCAACCTACGAGCAGTACTTC. It specifies CASSATGATYEQYF.

The CDR3: CASSPSSGRLDTQYF. CDR3 coding DNA: TGTGCCAGCTCACCTTCTAGCGGGAGGCTTGATACGCAGTATTTT. This chain joins TRBV18 and TRBJ2-3, with 11 bases fitting TRBD2. The CDR3 length is 15 residues. V shed 3 bases, J shed 6 bases, and the junction held 5 bases outside the gene matches. Per germline, CDR1 KGHSH and CDR2 LQKENI.

The CDR3 DNA reads TGTGCCAGCAGCTTGGATCAAGGGTTCTACAATGAGCAGTTCTTC. It translates to CASSLDQGFYNEQFF. The chain links TRBV5-4 to TRBJ2-1, with D unresolved. This CDR3 contains 15 residues. V lost 0 bases and J 3 bases, leaving 10 bases between the germline ends. The V gene's germline CDR1 is SGHNT and CDR2 YYREEE (reference sequence).

The chain recombines TRBV18 with TRBJ2-2, with 7 nucleotides matching TRBD1. V lost 2 bases, J lost 0 bases, and 9 bases stayed unmatched. The CDR3 runs to 18 residues. Germline CDR1 KGHSH, CDR2 LQKENI. CDR3: CASSPFPRQGANTGELFF. The CDR3 DNA sequence: TGTGCCAGCTCACCATTCCCCCGACAGGGAGCGAACACCGGGGAGCTGTTTTTT.

The chain is built from TRBV5-1 and TRBJ1-1; tentatively, D is TRBD1 (5 bases). V was trimmed by 3 bases and J by 4 bases, leaving 13 bases between them. The germline gives CDR1 SGHRS, CDR2 YFSETQ. The CDR3 sequence is 14 residues long. The CDR3 protein is CASSSELRGTEAFF. Here the CDR3 DNA reads TGCGCCAGCAGCTCAGAGTTGAGGGGCACTGAAGCTTTCTTT.

This chain connects TRBV5-4 to TRBJ2-5; 7 bases match TRBD1. Germline CDR1 and CDR2: SGHNT and YYREEE (reference sequence). This CDR3 contains 14 residues. Trimming cost V 1 base and J 5 bases; bases outside gene matches: 5. CDR3 protein: CASSLSRGRETQYF. CDR3 bases: TGTGCCAGCAGCTTGAGTAGGGGGCGGGAGACCCAGTACTTC.

The chain uses TRBV7-3 and TRBJ2-3; 13 bases fit TRBD2. CDR1 SGHTA and CDR2 FQGTGA come from the germline V gene. The V and J ends lost 5 bases and 4 bases, in that order; junction bases with no gene match: 21. This CDR3 has 21 residues. This chain's CDR3 is CASSLRGTRLAGGPQADTQYF. The CDR3 nucleotides are TGTGCCAGCAGCCTCCGCGGGACAAGACTAGCGGGAGGTCCACAAGCAGATACGCAGTATTTT.

This chain links TRBV18 with TRBJ1-1, with D possibly being TRBD1 (5 bases). CDR3 length: 15 amino acids. Trimming took off 3 bases at V and 6 bases at J, with 17 bases between the two ends. Germline CDR1 KGHSH, CDR2 LQKENI. This CDR3 reads CASSPLPRGPSEAFF. The CDR3, as DNA: TGTGCCAGCTCACCCCTGCCGCGGGGCCCATCTGAAGCTTTCTTT.

The chain carries TRBV7-9 and TRBJ2-7; 7 bases line up with TRBD1. This CDR3 region has 14 residues. V dropped 5 bases and J dropped 7; count of bases not matched to a gene: 11. Germline assignment: CDR1 SEHNR and CDR2 FQNEAQ (reference sequence). The CDR3 is CASSNRQGWGEQYF. Written as DNA, the CDR3 is TGTGCCAGCAGCAACCGACAGGGTTGGGGAGAGCAGTACTTC.

The chain has TRBV30 and TRBJ1-1, with TRBD1 matching 9 bases. Per germline, CDR1 GTSNPN and CDR2 SVGIG (reference sequence). The CDR3 sequence is 11 residues long. Losses at the gene ends were 5 bases for V and 10 bases for J; bases not matched to a gene: 5. In DNA form, the CDR3 reads TGTGCCTGGGGGACAGGGTCTCTAGCTTTCTTT. Protein product: CAWGTGSLAFF.

This rearrangement joins TRBV2 to TRBJ1-2; D gene uncertain. This CDR3 is built from 10 residues. The V end lost 1 base, the J end lost 6 bases, and 0 bases lay between the germline ends. Germline values: CDR1 SNHLY, CDR2 FYNNEI. The CDR3 spells CASSEDGYTF. The CDR3 DNA follows: TGTGCCAGCAGTGAAGATGGCTACACCTTC. The full variable domain, completed using reference TRBV2 and TRBJ1-2, is EPEVTQTPSHQVTQMGQEVILRCVPISNHLYFYWYRQILGQKVEFLVSFYNNEISEKSEIFDDQFSVERPDGSNFTLKIRSTKLEDSAMYFCASSEDGYTFGSGTRLTVV.

The chain has TRBV5-1 and TRBJ1-1; D might be TRBD1 (5 bases). The CDR3 loop spans 14 amino acids. Trimming left V 4 bases short and J 0 bases short, with 10 bases between. CDR1 and CDR2 (germline): SGHRS, YFSETQ. In nucleotides, the CDR3 is TGCGCCAGCAGCACCAGGGTGATGAACACTGAAGCTTTCTTT. This codes for CASSTRVMNTEAFF.

The chain recombines TRBV5-6 with TRBJ1-2, with D maybe TRBD1 (6 bases). This CDR3 is built from 15 residues. Trimming removed 1 base at V and 6 bases at J, with 16 bases between. From germline, CDR1 is SGHDT and CDR2 YYEEEE. This CDR3 reads CASSLPPQGRHGYTF. As DNA, the CDR3 is TGTGCCAGCAGCTTGCCCCCACAGGGAAGGCATGGCTACACCTTC.

This clone has only a few counts. The chain links TRBV6-5 to TRBJ1-6; the D gene is possibly TRBD1 (5 bases). V lost 5 bases, J lost 9 bases, and 11 bases lay in between. The CDR3 is 13 amino acids. Per germline, CDR1 MNHEY and CDR2 SVGAGI. The CDR3 DNA sequence: TGTGCCAGCAGTCCCGGGACCTTTTCACCCCTCCACTTT. Its translation: CASSPGTFSPLHF.

The J gene is TRBJ1-2, the V gene TRBV5-4, with D possibly matching TRBD1 (5 bases). This CDR3 spans 14 amino acids. The germline gives CDR1 SGHNT, CDR2 YYREEE (reference sequence). V shed 2 bases and J shed 5 bases, with 13 bases lying between them. The CDR3 loop reads CASSLGTRTYGYTF. CDR3 in DNA: TGTGCCAGCAGCTTAGGGACCCGGACTTATGGCTACACCTTC.

This chain joins TRBV5-1 and TRBJ2-7; 8 nucleotides match TRBD1. The CDR3 covers 16 residues. Germline V gene lookup returns CDR1 SGHRS and CDR2 YFSETQ. V lost 6 bases and J lost 6; bases outside the gene matches: 17. The CDR3 region has the DNA TGCGCCAGCACCGAAGGACAGGGTGTAATCCCTTCCGAGCAGTACTTC. Protein sequence: CASTEGQGVIPSEQYF.

The V call is TRBV5-1, the J call TRBJ2-1; 8 positions agree with TRBD2. Germline lookup yields CDR1 SGHRS and CDR2 YFSETQ. The CDR3 consists of 15 residues. V lost 2 bases, J lost 3 bases, and 4 bases stayed unmatched. The DNA of the CDR3 is TGCGCCAGCAGCTTACTAGCGGAACACTACAATGAGCAGTTCTTC. Protein: CASSLLAEHYNEQFF.

The chain recombines TRBV4-1 with TRBJ2-1; 8 bases fit TRBD1. Germline values: CDR1 MGHRA, CDR2 YSYEKL. The J segment lost 4 bases and the V segment lost 8 bases, leaving 4 bases of the junction unmatched. The CDR3 covers 13 residues. CDR3 sequence reads: CASAGQGYNEQFF. CDR3 bases: TGCGCCAGCGCCGGACAGGGTTACAATGAGCAGTTCTTC.

The CDR3 loop reads CSVEGAGRDGNQPQHF. The CDR3 DNA sequence: TGCAGCGTTGAAGGGGCCGGAAGGGACGGAAATCAGCCCCAGCATTTT. The J gene is TRBJ1-5, the V gene TRBV29-1, with D perhaps matching TRBD1 (5 bases). Germline V CDR1 and CDR2: SQVTM, ANQGSEA. Trimming left V 1 base short and J 4 bases short, with 17 bases between. The CDR3 runs 16 residues.